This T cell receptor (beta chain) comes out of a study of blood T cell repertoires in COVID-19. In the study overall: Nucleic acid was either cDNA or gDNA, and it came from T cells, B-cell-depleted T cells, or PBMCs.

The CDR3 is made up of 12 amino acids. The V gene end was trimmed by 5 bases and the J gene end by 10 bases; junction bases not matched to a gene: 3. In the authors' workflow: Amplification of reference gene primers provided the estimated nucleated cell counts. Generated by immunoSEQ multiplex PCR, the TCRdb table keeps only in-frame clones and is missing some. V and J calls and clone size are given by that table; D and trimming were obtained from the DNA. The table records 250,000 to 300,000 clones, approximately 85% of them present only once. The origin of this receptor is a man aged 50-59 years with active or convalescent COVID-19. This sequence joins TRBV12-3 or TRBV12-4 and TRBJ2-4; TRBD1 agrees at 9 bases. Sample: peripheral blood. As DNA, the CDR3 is TGTGCCAGCAGTATCGGGACAGGGATTCAGTACTTC. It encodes CASSIGTGIQYF.